A selection of T cell receptor beta chains follows, all from one sample in a study of human T cells and chemical hapten exposure. Each CDR3 protein gets one entry after TCRdb re-called the RACE reads with MiXCR. The table shows tens of thousands of distinct CDR3 sequences, with about a tenth occurring only once. The sequences come from whole blood, collected in connection with sensitization to the hapten diphenylcyclopropenone (DPC). The receptors here all came from a woman between 35 and 50 years old with alopecia areata. Some clones in this sample may be carry-over from other donors' samples. Both conserved end residues are trimmed from each CDR3.

j_gene,v_gene,CDR3aa
TRBJ1-6,TRBV27,ASSTGTGSSPLH
TRBJ2-3,TRBV2,ASTPGTSVDTQY
TRBJ2-5,TRBV5-1,ASSPGASQETQY
TRBJ2-1,TRBV7-9,ASSLDIRTGRAHNEQF
TRBJ1-2,TRBV19,ASSISARGGNYGYT
TRBJ2-7,TRBV5-1,ASSRDGAASYEQY
TRBJ1-6,TRBV28,ASSLLGREDSPLH
TRBJ2-7,TRBV3-1,ASSPMGGTYEQY
TRBJ2-6,TRBV7-8,ASTPGQGHPGANVLT
TRBJ2-7,TRBV4-2,ASSQDFPPGEVYEQY
TRBJ1-1,TRBV7-8,ASSFTVNTEAF
TRBJ2-2,TRBV5-1,ASSLDVQGAAGELF
TRBJ2-2,TRBV19,ASSVGPNTGELF
TRBJ2-1,TRBV18,ASSGQAKSSYNEQF
TRBJ1-5,TRBV2,ASGTGISNQPQH
TRBJ2-1,TRBV10-3,AISYRRDEQF
TRBJ2-5,TRBV30,AWTSGETQY
TRBJ2-1,TRBV6-4,ASSDSTTRMHEQF
TRBJ1-5,TRBV3-1,ASSPRAGNNQPQH
TRBJ1-1,TRBV20-1,SARDWGDSQMNTEAF
TRBJ2-1,TRBV12-3/TRBV12-4,ASSLPEGNEQF
TRBJ1-2,TRBV14,ASSPFAGLGGYT
TRBJ1-4,TRBV12-3/TRBV12-4,ASSYDRGSNEKLF
TRBJ1-5,TRBV4-1,ASSLSRGNQPQH
TRBJ1-1,TRBV9,ASSVESTAMNTEAF
TRBJ1-1,TRBV30,AWNTQLNTEAF
TRBJ2-7,TRBV6-2/TRBV6-3,ASSYSTKPYEQY
TRBJ2-5,TRBV15,ATSRDGGRPQETQY
TRBJ2-7,TRBV25-1,ASSEESSGGFSYEQY
TRBJ1-3,TRBV2,AGRSQGSGNTIY
TRBJ2-3,TRBV6-5,ASSYSEGRADTQY
TRBJ2-5,TRBV19,ASSAAGKETQY
TRBJ2-5,TRBV5-1,ASSLSGTGEETQY
TRBJ2-5,TRBV6-5,ASGRRTETQY
TRBJ1-2,TRBV5-1,ASSLLVGGYGYT
TRBJ2-1,TRBV12-3/TRBV12-4,ASSYLPPHEQF
TRBJ2-7,TRBV12-3/TRBV12-4,ASSSRTSGAQY
TRBJ2-1,TRBV2,ASSEARGGGQF
TRBJ2-5,TRBV10-3,AISESPGPFQETQY
TRBJ2-7,TRBV7-2,ASSLRIGYEQY
TRBJ2-3,TRBV7-9,ASSPVVWGQPDTQY
TRBJ1-4,TRBV30,AWTEGRDEKLF
TRBJ2-3,TRBV12-3/TRBV12-4,ASSLEKSLGTDTQY
TRBJ2-4,TRBV7-9,ASSSATVAKNIQY